Listed here are 12 T cell receptor beta chains from one sample, sequenced in a study of blood T cells in healthy people across ages. With a J-beta primer mix and a sample-barcoded 5' primer, a second PCR ran about 7 to 12 cycles. TCRdb re-analysed the 5' RACE reads in MiXCR, keeping a single row per CDR3 protein. The sample records 800,000 or so distinct CDR3 sequences, roughly 25% being singletons. The same sample was also used in a study of T cells of mothers and their children.

The sample consisted of blood. These receptor sequences come from a boy younger than 18 in good health.

The gene calls are TRBV9 and TRBJ2-1; D is tentatively TRBD1 or TRBD2 (5 bases each). The assigned J gene may be wrong: the sequence end matches TRBJ2-7 better. Germline loops: CDR1 SGDLS, CDR2 YYNGEE. The CDR3 runs to 14 residues. CDR3 loop: CASSVEPGAGEQYF. CDR3 nucleotide sequence: TGTGCCAGCAGCGTGGAACCCGGGGCCGGCGAGCAGTACTTC.

The rearrangement uses TRBV20-1 and TRBJ2-5; D is possibly TRBD1 (6 bases). Germline V gives CDR1 DFQATT, CDR2 SNEGSKA (reference sequence). Trimming removed 2 bases at V and 3 bases at J, with 10 bases between. The CDR3 runs 13 residues. The CDR3 here is CSARRGGEETQYF. In DNA form, the CDR3 reads TGCAGTGCTAGAAGAGGGGGAGAAGAGACCCAGTACTTC.

This clonotype has a handful of counts. The chain is built from TRBV24-1 and TRBJ2-3; tentative D call: TRBD2 (6 bases). The CDR3 extends over 16 amino acids. Germline values: CDR1 KGHDR, CDR2 SFDVKD. V dropped 3 bases and J dropped 2 bases, with 14 bases sitting between them. In DNA, the CDR3 is TGTGCCACCAGTGATCCGGGACTGACACACACAGATACGCAGTATTTT. Its protein is CATSDPGLTHTDTQYF.

This clonotype was counted a few times. The genes are TRBV29-1 and TRBJ2-3; 7 bases are shared with TRBD2. Germline trimming cut 4 bases from V and 6 bases from J; bases unmatched to any gene: 4. The CDR3 has 12 residues. Per the germline V gene, CDR1 is SQVTM and CDR2 is ANQGSEA. The CDR3 coding sequence is TGCAGCGTTGTGGGGGGGTCGGATACGCAGTATTTT. Its translation is CSVVGGSDTQYF.

This clonotype was seen only a few times. The chain combines TRBV29-1 with TRBJ1-4; D is unresolved. V was trimmed by 5 bases and J by 7 bases, leaving 14 bases between them. Germline values: CDR1 SQVTM, CDR2 ANQGSEA. The CDR3 length is 13 residues. The CDR3 bases are TGCAGCGTTACAATGGAGTTAAGTGAAAAACTGTTTTTT. It translates to CSVTMELSEKLFF.

This clonotype was seen a few times. The chain carries TRBV20-1 and TRBJ2-5; no definite D call. The J call could be wrong; TRBJ2-7 is a better fit for the DNA end. This CDR3 spans 16 amino acids. The germline CDR1 and CDR2 sequences are DFQATT and SNEGSKA (reference sequence). The CDR3 protein is CSAREVMTVGSYEQYF. In DNA form, the CDR3 reads TGCAGTGCTAGAGAAGTCATGACCGTAGGATCCTACGAGCAGTACTTC.

This clonotype has only a few counts. The rearrangement joins TRBV2 to TRBJ1-2; D is possibly TRBD1 (6 bases). Germline CDR1 is SNHLY and CDR2 is FYNNEI. CDR3 length: 12 residues. V lost 6 bases to trimming and J lost 8 bases, with 13 bases between them. CDR3 bases: TGTGCCAGCAGCCGGGGGCGCGGGGGCTACACCTTC. Translated: CASSRGRGGYTF.

V and J are TRBV20-1 and TRBJ2-5; D remains unclear. The DNA matches TRBJ2-7 better at its end, which makes the J call doubtful. This CDR3 contains 14 residues. CDR1 and CDR2 from the germline V gene are DFQATT and SNEGSKA (reference sequence). In nucleotides, the CDR3 is TGCAGTGCTAAGGGTGGGTTTGTTCTATACGAGCAGTACTTC. Its protein is CSAKGGFVLYEQYF.

In this sample, this clonotype turned up a few times. This chain connects TRBV7-9 to TRBJ1-4; 7 bases are a match to TRBD1. This CDR3 comprises 17 residues. The junction had 8 bases not matched to a gene; V was cut back by 0 bases and J by 4 bases. Per the germline V gene, CDR1 is SEHNR and CDR2 is FQNEAQ (reference sequence). The CDR3 here is CASSLADRAGSNEKLFF. CDR3 coding DNA: TGTGCCAGCAGCTTAGCAGACAGGGCCGGGAGTAATGAAAAACTGTTTTTT.

V usage is TRBV5-1 and J usage is TRBJ2-7, with 9 bases matching TRBD2. V lost 2 bases, J lost 6 bases, and 6 bases stayed unmatched. CDR3 size: 14 residues. Germline CDR1 SGHRS, CDR2 YFSETQ. For the CDR3, the DNA is TGCGCCAGCAGCTTCGGGACTAGCACGGTCGAGCAGTACTTC. Translation: CASSFGTSTVEQYF.

The genes are TRBV28 and TRBJ2-7; no reliable D call. The germline CDR1 and CDR2 sequences are MDHEN and SYDVKM. The CDR3 is 15 residues long. Trimming took off 5 bases at V and 3 bases at J, with 17 bases between the two ends. The CDR3 loop reads CASSPPAQENYEQYF. In DNA form, the CDR3 reads TGTGCCAGCAGTCCCCCTGCCCAGGAGAACTACGAGCAGTACTTC. Full variable domain (rest looked up from reference TRBV28 and TRBJ2-7): DVKVTQSSRYLVKRTGEKVFLECVQDMDHENMFWYRQDPGLGLRLIYFSYDVKMKEKGDIPEGYSVSREKKERFSLILESASTNQTSMYLCASSPPAQENYEQYFGPGTRLTVT.

The V call is TRBV6-2 or TRBV6-3, the J call TRBJ2-5; possible D gene TRBD1, 5 bases. The DNA end is more similar to TRBJ2-7, so the J call may be wrong. There are 14 residues in the CDR3. Germline assignment: CDR1 MNHEY and CDR2 SVGEGT. CDR3 residues: CASSYWGRAIEQYF. The CDR3, as DNA: TGTGCCAGCAGTTACTGGGGCAGGGCTATCGAGCAGTACTTC.